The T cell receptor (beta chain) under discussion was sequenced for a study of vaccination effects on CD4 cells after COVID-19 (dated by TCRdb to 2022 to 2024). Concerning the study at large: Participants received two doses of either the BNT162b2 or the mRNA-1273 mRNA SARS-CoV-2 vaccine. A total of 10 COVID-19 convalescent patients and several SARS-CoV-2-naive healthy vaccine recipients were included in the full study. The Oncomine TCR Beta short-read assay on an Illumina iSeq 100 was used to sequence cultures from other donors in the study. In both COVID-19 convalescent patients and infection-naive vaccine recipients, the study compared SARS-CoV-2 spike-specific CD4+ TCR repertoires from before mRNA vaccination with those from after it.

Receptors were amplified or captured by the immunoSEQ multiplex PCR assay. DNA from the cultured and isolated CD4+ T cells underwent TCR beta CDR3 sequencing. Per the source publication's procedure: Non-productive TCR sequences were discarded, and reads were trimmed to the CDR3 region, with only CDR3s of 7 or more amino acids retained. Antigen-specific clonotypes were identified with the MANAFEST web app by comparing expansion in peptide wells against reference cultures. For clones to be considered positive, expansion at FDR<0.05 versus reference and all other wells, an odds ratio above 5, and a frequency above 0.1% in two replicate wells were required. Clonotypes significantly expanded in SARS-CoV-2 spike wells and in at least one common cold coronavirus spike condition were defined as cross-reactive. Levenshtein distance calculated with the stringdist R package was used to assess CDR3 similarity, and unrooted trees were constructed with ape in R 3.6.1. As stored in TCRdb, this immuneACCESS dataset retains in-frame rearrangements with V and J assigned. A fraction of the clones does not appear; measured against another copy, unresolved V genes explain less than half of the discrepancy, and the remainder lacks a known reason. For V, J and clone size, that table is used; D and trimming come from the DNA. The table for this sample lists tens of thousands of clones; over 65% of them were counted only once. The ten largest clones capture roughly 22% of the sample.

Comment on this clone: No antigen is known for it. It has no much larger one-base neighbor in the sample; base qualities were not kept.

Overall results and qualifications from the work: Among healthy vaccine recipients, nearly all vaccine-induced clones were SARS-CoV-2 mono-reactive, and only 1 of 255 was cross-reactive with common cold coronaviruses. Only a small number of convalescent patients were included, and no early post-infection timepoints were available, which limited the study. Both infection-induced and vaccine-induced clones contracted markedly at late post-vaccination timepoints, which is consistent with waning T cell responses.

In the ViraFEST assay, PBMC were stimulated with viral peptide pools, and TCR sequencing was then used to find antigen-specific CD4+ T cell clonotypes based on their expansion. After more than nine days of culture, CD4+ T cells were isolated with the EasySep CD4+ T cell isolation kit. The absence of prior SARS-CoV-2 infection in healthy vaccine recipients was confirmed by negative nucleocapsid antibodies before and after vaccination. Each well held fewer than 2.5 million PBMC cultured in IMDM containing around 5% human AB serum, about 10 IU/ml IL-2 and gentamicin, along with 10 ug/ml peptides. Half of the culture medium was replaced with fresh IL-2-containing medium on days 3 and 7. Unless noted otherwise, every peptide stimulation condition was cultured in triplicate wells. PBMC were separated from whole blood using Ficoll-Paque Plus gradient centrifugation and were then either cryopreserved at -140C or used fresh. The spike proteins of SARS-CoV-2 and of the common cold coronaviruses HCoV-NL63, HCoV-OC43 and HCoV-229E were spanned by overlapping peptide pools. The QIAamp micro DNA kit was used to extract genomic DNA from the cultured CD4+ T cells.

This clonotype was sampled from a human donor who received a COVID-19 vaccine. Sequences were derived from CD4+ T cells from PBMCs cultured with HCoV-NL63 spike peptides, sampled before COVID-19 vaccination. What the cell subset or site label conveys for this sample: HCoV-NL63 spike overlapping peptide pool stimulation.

The nucleotide sequence reads as follows: TGTGCCAGCAGCTACGGGACTTTTCCCTACGAGCAGTACTTC. This is translated as CASSYGTFPYEQYF. The chain is made from TRBV7-2 and TRBJ2-7; the D region possibly corresponds to TRBD2 (6 bases align). V sheds 4 bases and J sheds 2 bases, leaving 12 bases between their ends. Including the terminal cysteine and phenylalanine, the CDR3 comprises 14 residues. Only the CDR3 DNA stays, 42 bases, in frame from base 1. CDR1 and CDR2 are drawn from the germline V gene: SGHTA, FQGNSA. The CDR3, completed at both ends by the reference TRBV7-2 and TRBJ2-7 genes, gives the full variable domain GAGVSQSPSNKVTEKGKDVELRCDPISGHTALYWYRQSLGQGLEFLIYFQGNSAPDKSGLPSDRFSAERTGGSVSTLTIQRTQQEDSAVYLCASSYGTFPYEQYFGPGTRLTVT.